This TCR beta chain was sequenced for a study of regulatory T cells in long-lasting Graves disease. Details on this clonotype: Its antigen is as yet unknown.

Arm-PCR of CDR3 regions and iRepertoire HTBI primers were used to build TCR beta libraries. Via MiXCR, TCRdb re-called the multiplex PCR reads, giving one row per CDR3 protein. Counted here are roughly 490,000 distinct CDR3 sequences, 20% to 25% occurring once; the ten biggest clones make up under 15%. Study results and caveats: Persistent disease was associated with favored TRBV28 usage and with favored use of TRBJ1-2 and TRBJ2-5.

Time point reported: persistent/refractory GD, antithyroid drugs over 5 years with positive TRAb. Isolated PBMC RNA provided the starting material for the TCR library. Germline V lookup: CDR1 SQVTM, CDR2 ANQGSEA. The CDR3 spans 15 residues. Unmatched junction bases numbered 7, after V lost 3 bases and J lost 3 bases. V is TRBV29-1 and J is TRBJ1-2; 10 bases map to TRBD1. The receptor comes from a female donor with Graves disease. Sequencing used peripheral blood mononuclear cells (PBMCs), obtained when the disease was refractory, from a patient treated with antithyroid drugs. For the CDR3, the DNA is TGCAGCGTTGAGGGGGGGGACAGGGGCGACTATGGCTACACCTTC. Amino acids: CSVEGGDRGDYGYTF.